The text below deals with one TCR beta chain. Its specificity is not known. This CDR3 is built from 14 residues. The trim removed 4 bases at V and 2 bases at J, leaving 3 bases unmatched. Germline V gene lookup returns CDR1 SGHTA and CDR2 FQGTGA. Clones were sequenced by immunoSEQ multiplex PCR, and TCRdb holds only the in-frame ones, with some missing. The table has approximately 11,000 clones, approximately 74% seen once; the top ten hold about 20%. CD4+ T cells from unexposed donors were obtained before the COVID-19 pandemic (2011-2018). After approximately ten days of culture, CD4+ T cells were isolated. Half the medium was replaced with IL-2 medium on days 3 and 7. The data are from a study of CD4 T cells in relation to SARS-CoV-2 and coronaviruses. Study overall: ViraFEST: roughly 10-day antigen culture of PBMCs, then TCR beta CDR3 sequencing. Negative control cultures got HIV-1 Nef peptides or no peptide. Whole-study findings and limits: Around 60% of donors had memory CD4+ clonotypes crossrecognizing SARS-CoV-2 and common cold coronavirus spike.

The rearrangement links TRBV7-3 to TRBJ2-3, with TRBD1 matching over 7 bases. Sequenced sample: CD4+ T cells from PBMCs, cultured in vitro. The source of this sequence is a human donor in good health. DNA of the CDR3: TGTGCCAGCAGCTCCGGGACAGTCACAGATACGCAGTATTTT. Protein: CASSSGTVTDTQYF.